The table lists the clone carrying this TCR beta chain with many counts. Documented time point: newly diagnosed GD, antithyroid drugs for less than 3 months. TCR sequences were obtained from RNA taken from PBMCs. V shed 1 base and J shed 6 bases, with 12 bases lying between them. The germline CDR1 and CDR2 sequences are SGHVS and FQNEAQ. The CDR3 loop spans 14 amino acids. Arm-PCR of CDR3 regions with iRepertoire HTBI primers generated TCR beta libraries. TCRdb fed the multiplex PCR reads into MiXCR, producing one record per CDR3 protein. The sample contains over 200,000 distinct CDR3 sequences, 15% to 20% of which appear only once. This specimen comes from a study of regulatory T cells in long-lasting Graves disease. These data were also filed under a second study, of T cells in Graves' hyperthyroidism and ophthalmopathy.

The TCR was taken from a woman younger than 45 with Graves disease. The specimen was peripheral blood mononuclear cells (PBMCs), collected at new diagnosis, from a patient treated with antithyroid drugs. This chain links TRBV7-8 with TRBJ1-2; the D is unclear. The CDR3, as DNA: TGTGCCAGCAGCTTAGTTTACCGAGACCATGGCTACACCTTC. Translating it yields CASSLVYRDHGYTF.